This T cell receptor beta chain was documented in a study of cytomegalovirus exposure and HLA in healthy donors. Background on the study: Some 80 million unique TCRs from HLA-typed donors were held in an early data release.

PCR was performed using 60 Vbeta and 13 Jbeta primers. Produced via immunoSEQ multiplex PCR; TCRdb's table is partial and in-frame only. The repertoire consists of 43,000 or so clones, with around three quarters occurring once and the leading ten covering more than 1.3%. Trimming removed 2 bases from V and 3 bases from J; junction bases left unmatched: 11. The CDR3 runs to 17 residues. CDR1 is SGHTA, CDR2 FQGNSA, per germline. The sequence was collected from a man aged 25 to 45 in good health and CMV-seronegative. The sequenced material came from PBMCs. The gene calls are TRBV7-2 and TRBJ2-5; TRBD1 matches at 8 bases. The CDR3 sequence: CASSLQITTGEKETQYF. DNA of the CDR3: TGTGCCAGCAGCTTACAAATAACGACAGGGGAGAAAGAGACCCAGTACTTC.